This T cell receptor beta chain was identified during a study of T cells in Graves' hyperthyroidism and ophthalmopathy. Points from the study as a whole: Ophthalmopathy prediction by the model preceded onset by a median approximately 5.9 months. Blood held most thyroid clonotypes expanded above 0.001 frequency.

There were TCR beta CDR3 regions amplified from RNA transcripts. With the HTBI primer set, the TCR CDR3 went through a first round of RT-PCR. TCRdb reprocessed the multiplex PCR reads with MiXCR, giving one entry per CDR3 protein. The repertoire consists of hundreds of thousands of distinct CDR3 sequences, with 45% occurring once and the leading ten covering 7% to 7.5%. This clonotype has a count of ten or more. The target antigen is unknown. The CDR3 consists of 12 residues. V was clipped by 4 bases and J by 1 base, with 5 bases between them. CDR1 and CDR2 (germline): DFQATT, SNEGSKA (reference sequence).

The chain joins TRBV20-1 to TRBJ1-3, with unresolved D. The receptor comes from an adult man with Graves' disease, either hyperthyroidism or ophthalmopathy (not recorded which). What was sequenced was peripheral blood or thyroid tissue (not recorded which). CDR3 DNA sequence: TGCAGTGCTATGGTTTCTGGAAACACCATATATTTT. It yields the protein CSAMVSGNTIYF.